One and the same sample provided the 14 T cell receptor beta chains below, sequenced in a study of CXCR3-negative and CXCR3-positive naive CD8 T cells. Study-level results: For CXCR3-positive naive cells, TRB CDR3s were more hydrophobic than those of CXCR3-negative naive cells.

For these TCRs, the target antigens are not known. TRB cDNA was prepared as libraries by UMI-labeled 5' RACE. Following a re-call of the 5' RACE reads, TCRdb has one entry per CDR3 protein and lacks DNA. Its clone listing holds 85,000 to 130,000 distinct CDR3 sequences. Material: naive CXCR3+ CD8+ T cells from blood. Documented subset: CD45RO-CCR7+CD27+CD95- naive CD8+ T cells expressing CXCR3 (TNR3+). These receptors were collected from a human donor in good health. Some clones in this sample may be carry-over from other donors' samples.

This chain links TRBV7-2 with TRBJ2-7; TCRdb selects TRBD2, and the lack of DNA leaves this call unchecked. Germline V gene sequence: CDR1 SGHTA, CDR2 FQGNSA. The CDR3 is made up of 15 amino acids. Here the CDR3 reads CASSPTSGGIYEQYF.

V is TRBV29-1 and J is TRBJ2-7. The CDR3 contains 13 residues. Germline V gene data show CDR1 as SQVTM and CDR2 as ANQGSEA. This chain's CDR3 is CSVVDAGSYEQYF.

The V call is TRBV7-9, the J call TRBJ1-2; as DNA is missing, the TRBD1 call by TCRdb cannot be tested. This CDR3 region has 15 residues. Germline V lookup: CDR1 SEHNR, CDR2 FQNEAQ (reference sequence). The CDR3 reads CASSHSTGENYGYTF.

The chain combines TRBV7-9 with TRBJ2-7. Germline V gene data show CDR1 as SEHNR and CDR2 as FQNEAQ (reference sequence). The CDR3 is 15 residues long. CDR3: CASSNLRRGPYEQYF.

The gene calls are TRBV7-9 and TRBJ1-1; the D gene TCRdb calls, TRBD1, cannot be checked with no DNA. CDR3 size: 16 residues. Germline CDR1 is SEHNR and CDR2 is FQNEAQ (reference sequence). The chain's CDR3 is CASSFEGSGQTTEAFF. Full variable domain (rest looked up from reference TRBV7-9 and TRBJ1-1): DTGVSQNPRHKITKRGQNVTFRCDPISEHNRLYWYRQTLGQGPEFLTYFQNEAQLEKSRLLSDRFSAERPKGSFSTLEIQRTEQGDSAMYLCASSFEGSGQTTEAFFGQGTRLTVV.

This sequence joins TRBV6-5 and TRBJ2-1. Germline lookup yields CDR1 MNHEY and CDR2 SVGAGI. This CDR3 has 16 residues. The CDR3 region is CASSYSTSGLTREQFF.

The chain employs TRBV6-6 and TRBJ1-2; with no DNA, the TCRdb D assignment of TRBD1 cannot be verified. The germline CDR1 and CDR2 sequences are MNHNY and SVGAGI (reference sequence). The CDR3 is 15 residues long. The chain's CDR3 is CASTDRDRDIYGYTF.

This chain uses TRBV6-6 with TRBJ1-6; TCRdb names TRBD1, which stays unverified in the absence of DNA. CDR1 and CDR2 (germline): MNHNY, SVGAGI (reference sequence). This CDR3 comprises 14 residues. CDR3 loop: CASTDRGIGAPLHF.

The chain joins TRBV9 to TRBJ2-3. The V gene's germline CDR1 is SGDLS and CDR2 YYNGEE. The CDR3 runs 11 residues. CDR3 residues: CASANADTQYF.

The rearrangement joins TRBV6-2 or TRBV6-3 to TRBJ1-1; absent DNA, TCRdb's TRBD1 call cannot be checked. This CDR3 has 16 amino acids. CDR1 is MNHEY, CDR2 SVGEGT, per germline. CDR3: CASSSLYRDVNTEAFF.

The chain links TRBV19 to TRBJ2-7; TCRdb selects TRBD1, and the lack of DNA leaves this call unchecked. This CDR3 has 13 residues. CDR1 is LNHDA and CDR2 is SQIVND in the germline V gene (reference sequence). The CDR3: CASSTGPPYEQYF.

The CDR3 loop is CASSQDPGVGNQPQHF. V usage is TRBV4-1 and J usage is TRBJ1-5; no DNA is available, so the TRBD1 call from TCRdb remains unchecked. The CDR3 totals 16 residues. Germline assignment: CDR1 MGHRA and CDR2 YSYEKL.

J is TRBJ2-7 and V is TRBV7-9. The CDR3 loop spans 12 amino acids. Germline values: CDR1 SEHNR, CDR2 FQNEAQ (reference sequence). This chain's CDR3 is CASSLVGYERYF.

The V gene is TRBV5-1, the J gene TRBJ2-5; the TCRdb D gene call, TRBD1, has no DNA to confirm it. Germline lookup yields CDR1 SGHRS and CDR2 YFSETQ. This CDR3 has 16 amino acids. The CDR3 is CASSLAVWTLKETQYF.